These 4 T cell receptor delta chains came from one sample sequenced in a study of gammadelta T cells in human blood. TCRdb repeated clone calling on the RT-PCR reads with CATT. The sample lists fewer than 2,500 delta-chain clones, less than 3.5% occurring once. Sequenced input: Vgamma9Vdelta2 gamma-delta T cells from fetal blood. Every receptor here comes from a human fetus.

Judged by abundance, this clone is medium-sized. V and J are TRDV2 and TRDJ3; 10 positions agree with TRDD3. CDR1 is GEAIGNYY and CDR2 is EKD in the germline V gene. J was trimmed by 0 bases and V by 0 bases; bases with no gene match: 1. This CDR3 is built from 18 residues. The chain's CDR3 is CACDTGGIRSWDTRQMFF. In DNA form, the CDR3 reads TGTGCCTGTGACACCGGGGGGATACGCTCCTGGGACACCCGACAGATGTTTTTC.

In its sample, this clone ranks as medium-sized (0.01 to 0.1%). The V call is TRDV2, the J call TRDJ1, with 12 bases that match TRDD3. This CDR3 contains 17 residues. V lost 4 bases, J lost 2 bases, and 10 bases stayed unmatched. Germline V lookup: CDR1 GEAIGNYY, CDR2 EKD. The CDR3 coding sequence is TGTGCCTGTGAAGCTGGGGGATACGCGTTAACGACCGATAAACTCATCTTT. Amino acids: CACEAGGYALTTDKLIF.

In this sample, this clone is medium-sized (0.01 to 0.1%). This sequence joins TRDV2 and TRDJ1; no clear D. This CDR3 has 13 amino acids. Germline assignment: CDR1 GEAIGNYY and CDR2 EKD. The V and J ends lost 2 bases and 2 bases respectively, with 8 bases between them. The CDR3 nucleotides read TGTGCCTGTGACAGGTTACGGACCGATAAACTCATCTTT. Encoded protein: CACDRLRTDKLIF.

This clone is classed as medium-sized. The chain employs TRDV2 and TRDJ2; D perhaps matches TRDD3 (6 bases). Germline-derived CDR1 and CDR2 are GEAIGNYY and EKD. V lost 2 bases, J lost 0 bases, and 6 bases lay in between. This CDR3 spans 14 amino acids. CDR3 sequence: CACDRDTLTAQLFF. The CDR3 DNA sequence: TGTGCCTGTGACAGGGATACTTTGACAGCACAACTCTTCTTT.